This T cell receptor beta chain derives from a study of blood T cell repertoires in COVID-19. Enrollees, about 18 to 90 years old, lived in approximately 24 US areas. V was shortened by 4 bases and J by 9 bases, with 13 bases between the two germline ends. Germline V gene sequence: CDR1 MDHEN, CDR2 SYDVKM. The CDR3 sequence is 12 residues long. Per the original data handling: Nucleated cell number was recorded as an estimate derived from reference gene primer amplification. Profiled with immunoSEQ multiplex PCR; TCRdb holds only in-frame clones, not every one. D and trimming were read from the DNA, whereas the V and J calls and clone size are those reported in that table. Here the sample spans roughly 200,000 clones, about nine tenths being singletons.

The origin of this receptor is a man aged 25 to 40 in a cohort exposed to, infected with or recovered from COVID-19 (not recorded which). The sample comprised PBMCs or T cells enriched from blood (not recorded which). The chain has TRBV28 and TRBJ2-7, with D perhaps TRBD2 (6 bases). The CDR3 nucleotides read TGTGCCAGCAGTTCCATTTGGAGGGGGCAGTACTTC. The encoded protein is CASSSIWRGQYF.